A single sample is the source of the 13 T cell receptor beta chains below, sequenced in a study of post-analysis software for immune sequencing data. Findings and limits, study-wide: Patients showed TRBV5-6, TRBV5-1 and TRBV20-1 among four to six TRBV segments more frequent than in controls.

Their antigens remain unidentified. Unique molecular identifiers were built into the TCR beta cDNA libraries. A single record per CDR3 protein comes from TCRdb applying MiXCR to the PCR reads. This repertoire shows 250,000 to 300,000 distinct CDR3 sequences, about 38% found once; its top ten account for 4% to 5.5%. The specimen was blood. All receptors derive from a girl aged 10 to 17 with multiple sclerosis.

The chain carries TRBV12-3 or TRBV12-4 and TRBJ1-5, with 9 bases matching TRBD1. V dropped 6 bases and J dropped 1; count of bases not matched to a gene: 7. CDR3 length: 16 residues. The CDR3 sequence: CASSPGTGWSNQPQHF. DNA of the CDR3: TGTGCCAGCAGCCCCGGGACAGGGTGGAGCAATCAGCCCCAGCATTTT.

CDR3 in DNA: TGTGCCAGCATCGAAGAGGCTCGGGAGACCCAGTACTTC. Translating gives CASIEEARETQYF. The chain is built from TRBV7-9 and TRBJ2-5; D is undetermined. The CDR3 is 13 residues long. CDR1 is SEHNR and CDR2 is FQNEAQ in the germline V gene (reference sequence). The germline V and J ends were trimmed by 7 bases and 5 bases, with 14 bases remaining between them.

Remarks on this clonotype: This clone may be a read error of a much larger clone one base away. The chain has TRBV27 and TRBJ2-2; D call uncertain. The CDR3 is 12 residues long. The germline gives CDR1 MNHEY, CDR2 SMNVEV (reference sequence). The CDR3 nucleotides are TGTGCCAGCGGTTTTAGGACCGGGGAGCTGTTTTTT. As protein: CASGFRTGELFF.

This clonotype came up many times. The chain couples TRBV7-9 to TRBJ1-2, with D hard to call. CDR3 length equals 14 residues. CDR1 is SEHNR and CDR2 is FQNEAQ in the germline V gene (reference sequence). Trimming stripped 2 bases from V and 2 bases from J, with 9 bases between. CDR3 DNA sequence: TGTGCCAGCAGCTTACCCGCCCAGAACTATGGCTACACCTTC. It specifies CASSLPAQNYGYTF.

This clonotype occurred a few times. This could be a read error, since a much larger clone is one nucleotide away. This chain uses TRBV5-6 with TRBJ2-1; possibly TRBD1 for D (6 bases). Trimming pared 3 bases from V and 9 bases from J, leaving 13 bases between. The germline V gene has CDR1 SGHDT and CDR2 YYEEEE. This CDR3 is built from 13 residues. The CDR3 sequence: CASSSLGAPEQFF. The CDR3 DNA reads as TGTGCCAGCAGCTCCCTGGGGGCTCCTGAGCAGTTCTTC. The complete variable domain, with remaining parts taken from reference TRBV5-6 and TRBJ2-1, reads DAGVTQSPTHLIKTRGQQVTLRCSPKSGHDTVSWYQQALGQGPQFIFQYYEEEERQRGNFPDRFSGHQFPNYSSELNVNALLLGDSALYLCASSSLGAPEQFFGPGTRLTVL.

This clonotype appeared many times. The V gene is TRBV10-3, the J gene TRBJ2-3; D is undetermined. The CDR3 extends over 13 amino acids. The germline V and J ends were trimmed by 8 bases and 0 bases, with 9 bases remaining between them. Germline loops: CDR1 ENHRY, CDR2 SYGVKD. The CDR3 spells CAIGRISTDTQYF. In DNA, the CDR3 is TGTGCCATCGGACGGATAAGCACAGATACGCAGTATTTT.

This clonotype was counted many times. The chain joins TRBV20-1 to TRBJ1-2; D not resolved. The CDR3 is made up of 13 amino acids. With 3 bases removed from V and 3 bases from J, the gap between germline ends came to 11 bases. Germline CDR1 DFQATT, CDR2 SNEGSKA (reference sequence). The CDR3 region is CSASQIVDYGYTF. The CDR3 coding sequence is TGCAGTGCTAGCCAGATCGTTGACTATGGCTACACCTTC.

This clonotype was observed a few times. The CDR3: CASSLLQTQFTGANVLTF. The DNA for the CDR3 is TGTGCCAGCAGCTTACTACAGACCCAGTTCACTGGGGCCAACGTCCTGACTTTC. The rearrangement uses TRBV5-5 and TRBJ2-6, with D hard to call. V dropped 2 bases and J dropped 2 bases, with 17 bases sitting between them. CDR3 length equals 18 residues. The V gene's germline CDR1 is SGHKS and CDR2 YYEKEE (reference sequence).

A note on this clonotype: Mismatch with germline at one junction end may stem from a read error. The genes are TRBV7-7 and TRBJ1-1; unclear D gene. The CDR3 spans 13 residues. Germline CDR1 reads SSHAT; CDR2 reads FNYEAQ (reference sequence). This CDR3 is CASSPNRDTEAFF. CDR3 bases: TGTGCTAGCAGCCCCAACCGGGACACTGAAGCTTTCTTT.

In its sample, this clonotype was seen many times. The chain is built from TRBV9 and TRBJ2-3, with 11 positions matching TRBD1. J gave up 3 bases and V 3 bases, and 6 bases lay outside the gene matches. From germline, CDR1 is SGDLS and CDR2 YYNGEE. The CDR3 runs 16 residues. DNA of the CDR3: TGTGCCAGCAGCGCTCTCGGACAGGGGGCGACAGATACGCAGTATTTT. Protein product: CASSALGQGATDTQYF.

On this clonotype itself: A much more abundant neighbour one base away suggests this may be a read error. The chain is built from TRBV20-1 and TRBJ2-1; 9 bases match TRBD2. Germline lookup yields CDR1 DFQATT and CDR2 SNEGSKA (reference sequence). CDR3 size: 18 residues. CDR3 DNA: TGCAGTACTAGAGGCGTGTCTAGCGGGGCCCTGACAAACAATGAGCAGTTCTTC. It translates to CSTRGVSSGALTNNEQFF.

On this clonotype itself: Germline is not matched at one junction end, which may reflect a read error. The chain employs TRBV25-1 and TRBJ2-3, with a weak D call TRBD2 (6 bases). Germline CDR1 is MGHDK and CDR2 is SYGVNS. This CDR3 region has 12 residues. The CDR3 is CAGSRGTDTQYF. The DNA for the CDR3 is TGTGCCGGCAGTCGGGGGACGGATACGCAGTATTTT.

This clonotype appeared once. J is TRBJ1-5 and V is TRBV20-1; 7 nucleotides align to TRBD1. The CDR3 is 14 amino acids. The V gene end was trimmed by 2 bases and the J gene end by 2 bases; junction bases not matched to a gene: 3. Germline V gene data show CDR1 as DFQATT and CDR2 as SNEGSKA (reference sequence). CDR3 residues: CSARPGTGNQPQHF. In nucleotides, the CDR3 is TGCAGTGCTAGACCCGGGACAGGCAATCAGCCCCAGCATTTT.